The 16 T cell receptor beta chains presented below share a single source sample, sequenced in a study of response to subunit inactivated influenza vaccine. TCRdb ran MiXCR on the RT-PCR reads and lists one entry per CDR3 protein. The sample lists a few hundred thousand distinct CDR3 sequences; 22% were seen once. The material sequenced was PBMCs from blood, taken 21 months after vaccination. These receptors came from a man between 50 and 75 years old who received an inactivated influenza vaccine.

This clonotype was seen more than once but under ten times. The genes are TRBV28 and TRBJ2-7; D remains unclear. CDR3 length: 13 residues. Trimming took off 2 bases at V and 2 bases at J, with 7 bases between the two ends. Germline assignment: CDR1 MDHEN and CDR2 SYDVKM. The CDR3 DNA is TGTGCCAGCAGTTTAGGCCGCACCTACGAGCAGTACTTC. It codes for CASSLGRTYEQYF.

The chain is built from TRBV29-1 and TRBJ1-1; D gene unclear. The CDR3 length is 12 residues. V lost 2 bases and J lost 6, with 10 bases in between. Germline V gene sequence: CDR1 SQVTM, CDR2 ANQGSEA. The CDR3 bases are TGCAGCGTTGAATTAAGTGGTGCTGAAGCTTTCTTT. It yields the protein CSVELSGAEAFF.

This chain connects TRBV10-3 to TRBJ1-1, with D possibly being TRBD1 (5 bases). V was shortened by 7 bases and J by 7 bases, with 10 bases between the two germline ends. The CDR3 runs to 11 residues. CDR1 and CDR2 from the germline V gene are ENHRY and SYGVKD. The CDR3 sequence is CAIIQGNEAFF. In nucleotides, the CDR3 is TGTGCCATCATCCAGGGTAATGAAGCTTTCTTT.

This clonotype was recorded many times. The V gene is TRBV20-1, the J gene TRBJ1-1; the D gene is possibly TRBD1 (5 bases). Trimming took off 3 bases at V and 1 base at J, with 12 bases between the two ends. The germline V gene has CDR1 DFQATT and CDR2 SNEGSKA (reference sequence). The CDR3 is made up of 14 amino acids. CDR3 sequence: CSARTGTWNTEAFF. The CDR3 region has the DNA TGCAGTGCTAGGACCGGGACCTGGAACACTGAAGCTTTCTTT.

The chain joins TRBV5-1 to TRBJ1-1; possible D gene TRBD1, 5 bases. Germline V gene data show CDR1 as SGHRS and CDR2 as YFSETQ. The CDR3 extends over 15 amino acids. V was clipped by 3 bases and J by 1 base, with 13 bases between them. The CDR3 here is CASSWGGGKNTEAFF. The CDR3 DNA is TGCGCCAGCAGCTGGGGGGGAGGGAAGAACACTGAAGCTTTCTTT.

This clonotype was detected only a few times. The chain recombines TRBV29-1 with TRBJ1-2; TRBD1 aligns across 7 bases. Germline V gene lookup returns CDR1 SQVTM and CDR2 ANQGSEA. Trimming removed 4 bases from V and 2 bases from J; junction bases left unmatched: 10. The CDR3 loop spans 15 amino acids. The CDR3 region has the DNA TGCAGCGTTGCGAAATCGGACAGGCCCAACTATGGCTACACCTTC. This codes for CSVAKSDRPNYGYTF. The whole variable domain, remainder taken from reference TRBV29-1 and TRBJ1-2, is SAVISQKPSRDICQRGTSLTIQCQVDSQVTMMFWYRQQPGQSLTLIATANQGSEATYESGFVIDKFPISRPNLTFSTLTVSNMSPEDSSIYLCSVAKSDRPNYGYTFGSGTRLTVV.

At least ten counts were recorded for this clonotype. The chain links TRBV4-2 to TRBJ2-1; 7 bases match TRBD2. The V and J ends lost 4 bases and 3 bases, in that order; junction bases with no gene match: 6. This CDR3 has 15 residues. Germline CDR1 reads LGHNA; CDR2 reads YNFKEQ. The CDR3 nucleotides are TGTGCCAGCAGCCGACCCGGGGGGAGCTACAATGAGCAGTTCTTC. It yields the protein CASSRPGGSYNEQFF.

This clonotype turned up a few times. This chain connects TRBV20-1 to TRBJ1-2; no clear D gene. V gave up 2 bases and J gave up 4 bases, with 5 bases separating them. In germline, CDR1 is DFQATT, CDR2 SNEGSKA (reference sequence). The CDR3 length is 11 residues. CDR3 in DNA: TGCAGTGCTAGACATAGCTATGGCTACACCTTC. Translation: CSARHSYGYTF.

This chain uses TRBV7-9 with TRBJ1-2, with D perhaps matching TRBD1 (5 bases). The germline CDR1 and CDR2 sequences are SEHNR and FQNEAQ (reference sequence). The length of the CDR3 is 13 residues. V was trimmed by 3 bases and J by 6 bases, leaving 11 bases between them. CDR3 nucleotide sequence: TGTGCCAGCAGCTTGAGGGGAATCCATGGCTACACCTTC. Its translation: CASSLRGIHGYTF.

The chain is built from TRBV15 and TRBJ2-7, with D possibly TRBD1 on 5 matching bases. From germline, CDR1 is LNHNV and CDR2 YYDKDF (reference sequence). The germline V and J ends were trimmed by 0 bases and 5 bases, with 14 bases remaining between them. The CDR3 has 15 residues. The CDR3 reads CATSRDRNQGNEQYF. The CDR3 DNA sequence: TGTGCCACCAGCAGAGACCGAAATCAGGGCAACGAGCAGTACTTC.

V is TRBV7-9 and J is TRBJ1-2; TRBD1 matches 9 bases. The germline CDR1 and CDR2 sequences are SEHNR and FQNEAQ (reference sequence). The V and J ends lost 4 bases and 2 bases, in that order; junction bases with no gene match: 8. The CDR3 is 16 residues long. CDR3 in DNA: TGTGCCAGCAGCTCGTCCCGGACAGGGGCCAACTATGGCTACACCTTC. Amino acid sequence: CASSSSRTGANYGYTF.

This clonotype was seen only a few times. V and J are TRBV5-1 and TRBJ1-2, with D unclear. Deletions cut 0 bases from V and 5 bases from J, with 5 bases between. Germline V gene sequence: CDR1 SGHRS, CDR2 YFSETQ. The CDR3 sequence is 12 residues long. CDR3 region: CASSLESYGYTF. The CDR3 bases are TGCGCCAGCAGCTTGGAGAGTTATGGCTACACCTTC.

This clonotype has only a few counts. V is TRBV30 and J is TRBJ1-5; no definite D call. The germline V gene encodes CDR1 GTSNPN and CDR2 SVGIG (reference sequence). Trimming stripped 2 bases from V and 3 bases from J, with 11 bases between. The CDR3 extends over 14 amino acids. CDR3: CAWSRQGTNQPQHF. The CDR3 coding sequence is TGTGCCTGGAGTCGTCAAGGAACCAATCAGCCCCAGCATTTT.

At least ten counts were recorded for this clonotype. This rearrangement joins TRBV5-1 to TRBJ2-5; 11 bases map to TRBD2. Trimming removed 0 bases from V and 4 bases from J; junction bases left unmatched: 11. The V gene's germline CDR1 is SGHRS and CDR2 YFSETQ. The CDR3 runs to 18 residues. The CDR3 region has the DNA TGCGCCAGCAGCTTGGGACAGCTAGCGGGAGGACAGGGAGAGACCCAGTACTTC. Residues: CASSLGQLAGGQGETQYF.

This clonotype was counted only a few times. The chain joins TRBV7-2 to TRBJ2-1, with D uncertain. This CDR3 is built from 13 residues. Trimming took off 2 bases at V and 5 bases at J, with 7 bases between the two ends. Looked up from germline, CDR1 is SGHTA and CDR2 is FQGNSA. CDR3 nucleotides: TGTGCCAGCAGCTTACAGGTCCACAATGAGCAGTTCTTC. It encodes CASSLQVHNEQFF.

The CDR3 DNA is TGCAGTGCTAGACTAGCGACTAGCGGGGTAAATGAGCAGTTCTTC. It yields the protein CSARLATSGVNEQFF. The rearrangement joins TRBV20-1 to TRBJ2-1; TRBD2 matches 11 bases. The trim removed 2 bases at V and 7 bases at J, leaving 7 bases unmatched. This CDR3 region has 15 residues. The germline CDR1 and CDR2 sequences are DFQATT and SNEGSKA (reference sequence).